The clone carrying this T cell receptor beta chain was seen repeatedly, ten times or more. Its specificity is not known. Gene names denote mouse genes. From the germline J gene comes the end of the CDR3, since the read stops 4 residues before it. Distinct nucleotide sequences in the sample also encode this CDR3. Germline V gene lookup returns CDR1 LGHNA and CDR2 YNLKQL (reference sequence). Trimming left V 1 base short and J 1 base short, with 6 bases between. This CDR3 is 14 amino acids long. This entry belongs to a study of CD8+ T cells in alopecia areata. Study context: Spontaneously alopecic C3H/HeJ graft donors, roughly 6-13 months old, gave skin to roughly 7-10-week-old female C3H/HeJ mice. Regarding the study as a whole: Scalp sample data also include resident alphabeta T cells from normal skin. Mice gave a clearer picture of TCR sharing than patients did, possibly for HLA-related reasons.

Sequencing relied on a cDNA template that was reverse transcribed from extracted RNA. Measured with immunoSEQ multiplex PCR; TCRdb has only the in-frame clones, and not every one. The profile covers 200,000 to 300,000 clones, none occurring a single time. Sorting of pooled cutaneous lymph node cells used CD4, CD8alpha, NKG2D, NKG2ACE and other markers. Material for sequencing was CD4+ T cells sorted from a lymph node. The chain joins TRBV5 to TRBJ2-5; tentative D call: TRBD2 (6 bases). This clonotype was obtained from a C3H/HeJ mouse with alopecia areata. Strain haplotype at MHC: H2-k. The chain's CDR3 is CASSQGGDQDTQYF. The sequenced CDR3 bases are TGTGCCAGCAGCCAAGGGGGGGACCAAGAC.